This is a list of T cell receptor beta chains from one sample in a study of blood T cell repertoires in COVID-19. Clones were sequenced by immunoSEQ multiplex PCR, and TCRdb holds only the in-frame ones, with some missing. The sample holds approximately 280,000 clones; approximately 83% are singletons and the top ten take approximately 11%. The sample taken for sequencing was peripheral blood. These receptors were taken from a woman between 65 and 79 years old with acute or convalescent COVID-19. Each CDR3 is given with its conserved first and last residue. D genes are given only for firm matches. Rows give clone size only sometimes, using once, few, many, or a class for an expanded clone.

TRBV19	TRBJ1-6	TRBD1	few	TGTGCCAGTAGTTTACAGGGGAATTCACCCCTCCACTTT	CASSLQGNSPLHF
TRBV5-4	TRBJ2-7	NA	NA	TGTGCCAGCAGCTCTCCGGGCTCCTCGGGGGAGCAGTACTTC	CASSSPGSSGEQYF
TRBV4-1	TRBJ2-5	NA	once	TGCGCCAGCAGCCAAGGGGGGGGCTTTGAAGAGACCCAGTACTTC	CASSQGGGFEETQYF
TRBV27	TRBJ1-2	NA	NA	TGTGCCAGCACGCGATTAGGGGGAAAGGGTTATGGCTACACCTTC	CASTRLGGKGYGYTF
TRBV7-3	TRBJ2-6	TRBD1	NA	TGTGCCAGCAGCTCGCCAACAGGGGGGCTCTCTGGGGCCAACGTCCTGACTTTC	CASSSPTGGLSGANVLTF
TRBV15	TRBJ2-5	TRBD2	NA	TGTGCCACCAGCAAGGGACTAGCGGAACAAGAGACCCAGTACTTC	CATSKGLAEQETQYF
TRBV7-7	TRBJ2-1	NA	NA	TGTGCCAGCAGCCTCGACTCTTTAAATGAGCAGTTCTTC	CASSLDSLNEQFF
TRBV19	TRBJ1-5	NA	NA	TGTGCCAGTAGTATCCCGCAGGGGATATTCAATCAGCCCCAGCATTTT	CASSIPQGIFNQPQHF
TRBV30	TRBJ1-6	NA	NA	TGTGCCTGGAGTGTACGACAGTATAATTCACCCCTCCACTTT	CAWSVRQYNSPLHF
TRBV29-1	TRBJ2-7	TRBD1	NA	TGCAGCGCGGGACAGGGGGCTGATCTCGAGCAGTACTTC	CSAGQGADLEQYF
TRBV6-4	TRBJ2-7	NA	NA	TGTGCCAGCAACGCGGGGCCGTCCTACGAGCAGTACTTC	CASNAGPSYEQYF
TRBV7-2	TRBJ2-7	NA	NA	TGTGCCAGCAGCTTCGGGACTCACTCCTACGAGCAGTACTTC	CASSFGTHSYEQYF
TRBV5-1	TRBJ2-7	TRBD1	NA	TGCGCCAGCAGCTTAAATTCGGGGACAGGGTCGGCCGAGCAGTACTTC	CASSLNSGTGSAEQYF
TRBV29-1	TRBJ2-7	TRBD1	NA	TGCAAAAATACAGGGGGCTTCTACGAGCAGTACTTC	CKNTGGFYEQYF
TRBV5-3	TRBJ1-3	NA	few	TGTGCCAGTGACTGTGACTCTGGAAACACCATATATTTT	CASDCDSGNTIYF
TRBV12-3/TRBV12-4	TRBJ1-6	TRBD1	few	TGTGCCACCACGACAGGGAGTTCACCCCTCCACTTT	CATTTGSSPLHF
TRBV20-1	TRBJ1-1	TRBD1	NA	TGCAGTGCTAGTCCCAGTCCGGGACAGGGGGCTTTCTTT	CSASPSPGQGAFF
TRBV2	TRBJ1-2	TRBD1	NA	TGTGCCAGCAGTGAACTAAGGACAGGAAGACCCACCTTC	CASSELRTGRPTF
TRBV5-1	TRBJ2-1	TRBD2	NA	TGCGCCAGCGGCCAGCGGGATTCTTCCTACAATGAGCAGTTCTTC	CASGQRDSSYNEQFF
TRBV5-4	TRBJ1-6	NA	few	TGTGCCAGCAGCTTTGCGGATTCACCCCTCCACTTT	CASSFADSPLHF
TRBV23-1	TRBJ1-2	NA	once	TGCGCCAGCAGTAGGGAGGGGCCGAGTGGCTACACCTTC	CASSREGPSGYTF
TRBV3-1/TRBV3-2	TRBJ1-1	TRBD1	few	TGTGCCAGCAGCCGGGGACAGAAAGCTTTCTTT	CASSRGQKAFF
TRBV3-1/TRBV3-2	TRBJ2-1	NA	NA	TGTGCCAGCAGCCAAGTTACGGGGTCCCAAAGGATGAATGAGCAGTTCTTC	CASSQVTGSQRMNEQFF
TRBV6-6	TRBJ2-7	TRBD1	NA	TGTGCCAGCAGTTACTCGATGGGACAGGGTGACGAGCAGTACTTC	CASSYSMGQGDEQYF
TRBV2	TRBJ1-5	NA	once	TGTGCCAGCAGGAGCGGACAGTTCAATCAGCCCCAGCATTTT	CASRSGQFNQPQHF
TRBV25-1	TRBJ1-2	NA	NA	TGTGCCAGCAGTGCCCAGGGTCGCGTGGGCGGCTACACCTTC	CASSAQGRVGGYTF
TRBV18	TRBJ2-1	NA	once	TGTGCCAGCTCACCCCGGAATGAGCAGTTCTTC	CASSPRNEQFF
TRBV18	TRBJ1-1	TRBD1	NA	TGTGCCAGCTCACCAAGGCAGGGGGGAATGAACACTGAAGCTTTCTTT	CASSPRQGGMNTEAFF
TRBV2	TRBJ1-2	NA	NA	TGTGCCAGCACCGGGGGGCAGGGCAGCGGCTACACCTTC	CASTGGQGSGYTF